This TCR beta chain is from a study of persistence of HIV-infected CD4 T cells (dated by TCRdb to 2018 to 2020). Regarding the study in general: The median time participants had been on suppressive ART was roughly eight years. Peripheral blood samples of up to roughly 200 mL were taken at multiple time points, with the exception of a couple of participants who underwent leukapheresis at a single time point. CMV- and HIV-1 Gag-responding CD4+ T cells were isolated from ART-treated individuals so that antigen-driven clonal expansion of HIV-1-infected cells could be examined. TCRbeta sequencing assessed the clonality of all cells in each sorted population, while proviral sequencing assessed the clonality of infected cells. For the TCR cluster analysis across participants, fewer than ten participants were included for CMV and over 5 participants for Gag.

Study-wide conclusions, independent of this receptor: A correlation was observed between TCR oligoclonality and proviral oligoclonality within the same sorted populations. Few individuals were included in the study, and only a limited range of antigens was tested. Antigen-responding cells were enriched for expanded CDR3beta sequences that were degenerate, which suggests that CD4+ responses to CMV and Gag underwent convergent selection. Bulk TCR analyses could not be restricted to the rare CMV-responding cells that actually carried HIV-1 proviruses. Significantly lower TCRbeta richness was observed in CMV- and Gag-responding cells than in anti-CD3/anti-CD28-responding cells, and higher oligoclonality was observed in CMV-responding cells than in CD3/CD28-stimulated and Gag-responding cells.

The immunoSEQ hsTCRB assay version 4, run in survey mode, was used to sequence TCRbeta repertoires from genomic DNA. Genomic DNA was diluted to roughly 9.3 ng/uL, and up to roughly 1 ug per sample was used for TCRbeta sequencing. The paper's processing steps were these. TCRbeta data were analyzed in ImmunoSeq Analyzer 3.0, with diversity computed on productive nucleotide rearrangements. The improved Chao index was used to estimate lower-bound TCR diversity, and the Gini coefficient was used to estimate clonality using the Immunarch R package. Different nucleotide rearrangements encoding the same CDR3beta amino acid sequence were treated as distinct clonotypes. Differential abundance analysis found TCRbeta sequences that were significantly enriched in antigen-responding cells compared with anti-CD3/anti-CD28-activated cells. GLIPH2 grouped TCRs by predicted peptide-MHC specificity, both within each participant and across combined participant data sets. In TCRdb, the immuneACCESS table is reduced to in-frame sequences with V and J assigned. These tables do not hold every clone; where another copy was compared, an unresolved V gene accounts for under half, and the others remain unexplained. V, J and clone size derive from that table, while D and trimming were established from the DNA sequence. This sample is represented by about 25,000 clones; around 67% of them were singletons. Approximately 1.7% of the sample lies in the top ten.

A remark on this clone: Its antigen is unknown. Per-base qualities were not stored, and no clone one base away is much larger.

Per the publication, the treatment or condition label means: suppressive antiretroviral therapy. Cells were stimulated with a pool of overlapping HIV-1 Gag 15-mer peptides at 1 ug per peptide per mL. Responding CD4+ T cells were sorted on the basis of upregulation of both CD40 ligand and CD69. HIV-1-infected adults in whom suppressive ART had been started during chronic infection were enrolled as participants. Participants had undetectable plasma HIV-1 RNA below 50 copies/mL for at least 4 years. To be included, a participant needed positive CMV serology and a CD4+ T cell count above 400 cells/uL. Before stimulation, PBMCs were isolated using density centrifugation and then depleted of CD8+ T cells. Stimulation of CD8-depleted PBMCs was carried out for roughly 19 hours with anti-CD28/CD49d costimulation, CD40-blocking antibody and enfuvirtide, to prevent new infections. Cell sorting was done on a Beckman Coulter MoFlo Legacy or XDP sorter, and dead cells were excluded with propidium iodide. Genomic DNA was extracted using the QIAamp DNA Mini Kit for samples with more than one million cells and using the Quick-DNA Microprep Kit for all other samples.

The specimen was CD4+ T cells sorted from PBMCs after roughly 18-hour stimulation, collected from a patient who received antiretroviral therapy. Reading the label with the study, this specimen's cell subset or site is: CD40L+CD69+ CD4 T cells responding to HIV-1 Gag peptides. The receptor comes from an adult man with HIV who was CMV-seropositive.

The CDR3 here reads CASRAGADSGANVLTF. The nucleotide sequence is TGTGCCAGCAGAGCGGGGGCCGACTCTGGGGCCAACGTCCTGACTTTC. The chain is assembled from TRBV2 and TRBJ2-6, with TRBD2 matching 8 junction bases. Looking up the germline V gene yields CDR1 SNHLY and CDR2 FYNNEI. The V end gives up 6 bases and the J end 0 bases, leaving 4 bases in the junction not matched to a gene. Measured from the cysteine to the phenylalanine, the CDR3 is 16 residues long. Only the CDR3 region is kept as DNA, spanning 48 bases read in frame from base 1.